This entry describes one TCR beta chain. Its antigen is not identified. The data originate from a study of cytomegalovirus exposure and HLA in healthy donors. Across the whole study: The same platform was used for the roughly 130 validation repertoires as for the approximately 730 first-cohort repertoires, as reported in a later analysis. The study, taken as a whole, reports: Cytomegalovirus-associated status was assigned to some 160 TCR beta chains. The classifier was said to identify cytomegalovirus status with high specificity and sensitivity.

The donors were members of the validation cohort comprising approximately 110 subjects, separate from the roughly 690-subject first cohort. The CDR3 spans 14 residues. CDR1 and CDR2 (germline): SGHRS, YFSETQ. The junction had 5 bases not matched to a gene; V was cut back by 1 base and J by 5 bases. Assay used: immunoSEQ multiplex PCR; TCRdb lists only in-frame clones, some missing. This table has about 200,000 clones, around nine tenths appearing once. V gene TRBV5-1 combines with J gene TRBJ1-2, with 7 bases lining up with TRBD1. The source of this sequence is a woman between 18 and 30 years old in good health and CMV-seropositive. The sample consisted of PBMCs. In DNA form, the CDR3 reads TGCGCCAGCAGCTTGTTTCAGGGGGAGTATGGCTACACCTTC. Translation: CASSLFQGEYGYTF.